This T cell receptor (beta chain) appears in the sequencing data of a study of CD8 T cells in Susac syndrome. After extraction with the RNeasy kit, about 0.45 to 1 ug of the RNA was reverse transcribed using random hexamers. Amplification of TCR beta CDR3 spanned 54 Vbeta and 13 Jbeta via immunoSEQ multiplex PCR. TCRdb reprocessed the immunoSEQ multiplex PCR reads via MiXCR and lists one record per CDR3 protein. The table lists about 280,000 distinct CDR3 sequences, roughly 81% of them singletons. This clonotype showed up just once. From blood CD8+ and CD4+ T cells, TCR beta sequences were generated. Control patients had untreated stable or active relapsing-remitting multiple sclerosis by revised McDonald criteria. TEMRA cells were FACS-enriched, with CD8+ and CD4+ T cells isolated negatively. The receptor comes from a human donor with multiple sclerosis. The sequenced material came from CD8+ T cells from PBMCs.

The CDR3 DNA sequence: TGTGCCAGTAGTATAGTTTATGGGCTAGCGGGAAGCAGAGTATCCAATGAGCAGTTCTTC. Translation: CASSIVYGLAGSRVSNEQFF. The rearrangement links TRBV19 to TRBJ2-1, with 9 nucleotides matching TRBD2. The CDR3 loop spans 20 amino acids. V trimming: 1 base; J trimming: 6 bases; junction bases outside the gene matches: 19. Per the germline V gene, CDR1 is LNHDA and CDR2 is SQIVND (reference sequence).